A selection of T cell receptor beta chains follows, all from one sample in a study of cytomegalovirus exposure and HLA in healthy donors. This table comes from immunoSEQ multiplex PCR, and its TCRdb copy is limited to in-frame clones, with some not included. The table has roughly 120,000 clones, about 73% seen once. Specimen: PBMCs. These receptors all stem from a middle-aged woman in good health and CMV-seropositive. Both conserved end residues are part of each CDR3. A D gene is named only where the DNA matches it firmly. Some rows have no size entry. The others give once, few or many, or a class for an expanded clone.

j_gene: TRBJ1-6; d_gene: NA; v_gene: TRBV7-8; abundance: NA; CDR3aa: CASSLVQGRGSPLHF; CDR3nt: TGTGCCAGCAGCTTAGTTCAGGGTAGGGGATCACCCCTCCACTTT
j_gene: TRBJ2-3; d_gene: TRBD2; v_gene: TRBV5-6; abundance: few; CDR3aa: CASSLTSGGATDTQYF; CDR3nt: TGTGCCAGCAGCTTGACTAGCGGGGGGGCAACAGATACGCAGTATTTT
j_gene: TRBJ1-2; d_gene: TRBD1; v_gene: TRBV20-1; abundance: NA; CDR3aa: CSAPDRAGYTF; CDR3nt: TGCAGTGCCCCTGACAGGGCTGGCTACACCTTC
j_gene: TRBJ2-5; d_gene: NA; v_gene: TRBV4-1; abundance: NA; CDR3aa: CASSQDLTVEETQYF; CDR3nt: TGCGCCAGCAGCCAAGATCTCACCGTGGAGGAGACCCAGTACTTC
j_gene: TRBJ2-1; d_gene: NA; v_gene: TRBV20-1; abundance: NA; CDR3aa: CSAPLYNEQFF; CDR3nt: TGCAGTGCACCCCTATACAATGAGCAGTTCTTC
j_gene: TRBJ1-2; d_gene: TRBD1; v_gene: TRBV6-6; abundance: NA; CDR3aa: CASSPRGQGIYGYTF; CDR3nt: TGTGCCAGCAGCCCCCGGGGACAGGGGATCTATGGCTACACCTTC
j_gene: TRBJ2-3; d_gene: NA; v_gene: TRBV11-2; abundance: few; CDR3aa: CASSFSSPTDTQYF; CDR3nt: TGTGCCAGCAGCTTTTCCTCCCCCACAGATACGCAGTATTTT
j_gene: TRBJ1-1; d_gene: NA; v_gene: TRBV29-1; abundance: many; CDR3aa: CSVGHQNTEAFF; CDR3nt: TGCAGCGTCGGACATCAGAACACTGAAGCTTTCTTT
j_gene: TRBJ1-2; d_gene: NA; v_gene: TRBV18; abundance: NA; CDR3aa: CASSLRTENYGYTF; CDR3nt: TGTGCCAGCTCACTAAGGACAGAGAACTATGGCTACACCTTC
j_gene: TRBJ1-5; d_gene: NA; v_gene: TRBV2; abundance: NA; CDR3aa: CASRNREGSNQPQHF; CDR3nt: TGTGCCAGCAGAAACAGGGAGGGGAGCAATCAGCCCCAGCATTTT
j_gene: TRBJ1-2; d_gene: TRBD1; v_gene: TRBV4-3; abundance: NA; CDR3aa: CASSQDRALYGYTF; CDR3nt: TGCGCCAGCAGCCAGGACAGGGCCCTCTATGGCTACACCTTC
j_gene: TRBJ2-1; d_gene: TRBD2; v_gene: TRBV6-1; abundance: once; CDR3aa: CASSDTSGGRDEQFF; CDR3nt: TGTGCCAGCAGTGACACTAGCGGGGGACGGGATGAGCAGTTCTTC
j_gene: TRBJ2-5; d_gene: TRBD1; v_gene: TRBV5-1; abundance: NA; CDR3aa: CASSFGQGQETQYF; CDR3nt: TGCGCCAGCAGCTTCGGACAGGGGCAAGAGACCCAGTACTTC
j_gene: TRBJ1-3; d_gene: NA; v_gene: TRBV5-1; abundance: NA; CDR3aa: CASREQGTGNTIYF; CDR3nt: TGCGCCAGCAGAGAACAGGGAACTGGAAACACCATATATTTT
j_gene: TRBJ2-1; d_gene: TRBD1; v_gene: TRBV7-2; abundance: NA; CDR3aa: CASSVGTGDYNEQFF; CDR3nt: TGTGCCAGCAGCGTAGGGACAGGGGACTACAATGAGCAGTTCTTC
j_gene: TRBJ1-1; d_gene: TRBD1; v_gene: TRBV2; abundance: few; CDR3aa: CASSRSRQGTEAFF; CDR3nt: TGTGCCAGCAGTCGAAGTCGACAGGGTACTGAAGCTTTCTTT
j_gene: TRBJ1-5; d_gene: NA; v_gene: TRBV10-3; abundance: NA; CDR3aa: CAISESGAANQPQHF; CDR3nt: TGTGCCATCAGTGAGTCGGGGGCGGCCAATCAGCCCCAGCATTTT
j_gene: TRBJ1-2; d_gene: NA; v_gene: TRBV7-2; abundance: NA; CDR3aa: CASSFYYGYTF; CDR3nt: TGTGCCAGCAGCTTCTACTATGGCTACACCTTC
j_gene: TRBJ1-2; d_gene: TRBD1; v_gene: TRBV6-1; abundance: NA; CDR3aa: CASSEPGQSYGYTF; CDR3nt: TGTGCCAGCAGTGAGCCGGGACAGAGCTATGGCTACACCTTC
j_gene: TRBJ1-3; d_gene: NA; v_gene: TRBV4-3; abundance: NA; CDR3aa: CASSQDRGGSGNTIYF; CDR3nt: TGCGCCAGCAGCCAAGATCGGGGAGGCTCTGGAAACACCATATATTTT
j_gene: TRBJ1-5; d_gene: NA; v_gene: TRBV4-3; abundance: NA; CDR3aa: CASSQDGHLKSNQPQHF; CDR3nt: TGCGCCAGCAGCCAAGACGGACATCTTAAGAGCAATCAGCCCCAGCATTTT
j_gene: TRBJ1-6; d_gene: NA; v_gene: TRBV2; abundance: NA; CDR3aa: CASRDKSHSPLHF; CDR3nt: TGTGCCAGCAGAGATAAGAGCCATTCACCCCTCCACTTT
j_gene: TRBJ2-3; d_gene: NA; v_gene: TRBV5-1; abundance: NA; CDR3aa: CASGPRGFPTDTQYF; CDR3nt: TGCGCCAGCGGCCCTCGCGGCTTTCCCACAGATACGCAGTATTTT
j_gene: TRBJ2-3; d_gene: NA; v_gene: TRBV11-2; abundance: NA; CDR3aa: CASSSTGTDTQYF; CDR3nt: TGTGCCAGCAGCTCTACAGGGACAGATACGCAGTATTTT
j_gene: TRBJ1-2; d_gene: TRBD1; v_gene: TRBV6-5; abundance: NA; CDR3aa: CASSYSRDSIYGYTF; CDR3nt: TGTGCCAGCAGTTACTCAAGGGACAGCATCTATGGCTACACCTTC
j_gene: TRBJ1-1; d_gene: NA; v_gene: TRBV5-1; abundance: NA; CDR3aa: CASSLGPVTDEAFF; CDR3nt: TGCGCCAGCAGCTTGGGACCGGTCACAGATGAAGCTTTCTTT
j_gene: TRBJ1-2; d_gene: NA; v_gene: TRBV9; abundance: NA; CDR3aa: CASSVEGARGYTF; CDR3nt: TGTGCCAGCAGCGTAGAAGGGGCGCGAGGCTACACCTTC
j_gene: TRBJ1-1; d_gene: TRBD1; v_gene: TRBV5-4; abundance: NA; CDR3aa: CASSSPGQGYTEAFF; CDR3nt: TGTGCCAGCAGTTCGCCGGGACAGGGTTACACTGAAGCTTTCTTT
j_gene: TRBJ2-5; d_gene: TRBD2; v_gene: TRBV7-9; abundance: few; CDR3aa: CASTLASGGKETQYF; CDR3nt: TGTGCCAGCACCCTTGCTAGCGGGGGAAAAGAGACCCAGTACTTC
j_gene: TRBJ2-3; d_gene: NA; v_gene: TRBV14; abundance: NA; CDR3aa: CASSLGLILSTDTQYF; CDR3nt: TGTGCCAGCAGCCTCGGACTTATCCTTAGCACAGATACGCAGTATTTT
j_gene: TRBJ2-5; d_gene: TRBD2; v_gene: TRBV7-6; abundance: NA; CDR3aa: CASSRQASGGTPYQETQYF; CDR3nt: TGTGCCAGCAGCCGACAGGCTAGCGGGGGGACTCCGTACCAAGAGACCCAGTACTTC
j_gene: TRBJ1-1; d_gene: TRBD1; v_gene: TRBV7-2; abundance: NA; CDR3aa: CASSLGQGGNTEAFF; CDR3nt: TGTGCCAGCAGCTTAGGACAGGGGGGGAACACTGAAGCTTTCTTT
j_gene: TRBJ2-7; d_gene: NA; v_gene: TRBV29-1; abundance: few; CDR3aa: CSVEETTTYEQYF; CDR3nt: TGCAGCGTTGAGGAGACTACGACCTACGAGCAGTACTTC
j_gene: TRBJ1-4; d_gene: TRBD1; v_gene: TRBV7-2; abundance: NA; CDR3aa: CASSETGGIEKLFF; CDR3nt: TGTGCCAGCAGCGAAACAGGGGGAATTGAAAAACTGTTTTTT
j_gene: TRBJ2-5; d_gene: TRBD1; v_gene: TRBV7-7; abundance: few; CDR3aa: CASSPRTGLETQYF; CDR3nt: TGTGCCAGCAGCCCTCGGACAGGGCTCGAGACCCAGTACTTC
j_gene: TRBJ1-1; d_gene: NA; v_gene: TRBV5-6; abundance: few; CDR3aa: CASSLEYRGEAFF; CDR3nt: TGTGCCAGCAGCTTGGAATATAGGGGGGAAGCTTTCTTT
j_gene: TRBJ2-7; d_gene: NA; v_gene: TRBV9; abundance: NA; CDR3aa: CASSVAPGIDYEQYF; CDR3nt: TGTGCCAGCAGCGTAGCACCGGGGATAGACTACGAGCAGTACTTC
j_gene: TRBJ2-5; d_gene: NA; v_gene: TRBV4-1; abundance: NA; CDR3aa: CASSQAPGGSETQYF; CDR3nt: TGCGCCAGCAGCCAAGCACCCGGAGGGTCAGAGACCCAGTACTTC